This TCR beta chain was identified during a study of T cell responses to AZD1222 COVID-19 vaccine. The CDR3 loop spans 17 amino acids. Germline values: CDR1 SGHRS, CDR2 YFSETQ. V was clipped by 1 base and J by 0 bases; unmatched bases: 6. Only in-frame clones appear in the TCRdb table, and some are missing; sequencing was by immunoSEQ multiplex PCR. The sample has about 140,000 clones, 85% to 95% seen once. The chain has TRBV5-1 and TRBJ1-3; TRBD1 aligns across 8 bases. This receptor was taken from an adult in good health. The sequencing here drew on peripheral blood, taken on day 0 of MenACWY control vaccination. The CDR3 loop is CASSLIPTGGSGNTIYF. As DNA, the CDR3 is TGCGCCAGCAGCTTGATCCCTACAGGGGGCTCTGGAAACACCATATATTTT.